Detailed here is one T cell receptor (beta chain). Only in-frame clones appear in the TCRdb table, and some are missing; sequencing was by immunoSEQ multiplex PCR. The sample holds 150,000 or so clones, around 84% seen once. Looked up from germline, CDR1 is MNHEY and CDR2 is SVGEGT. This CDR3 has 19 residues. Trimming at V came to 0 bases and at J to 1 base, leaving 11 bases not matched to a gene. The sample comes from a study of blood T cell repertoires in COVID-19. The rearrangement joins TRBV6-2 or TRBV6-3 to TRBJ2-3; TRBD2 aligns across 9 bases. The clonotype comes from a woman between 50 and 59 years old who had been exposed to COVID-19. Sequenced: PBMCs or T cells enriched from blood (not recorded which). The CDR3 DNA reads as TGTGCCAGCAGTTACTCCGTGATTGCGGGGGGGCCGGGCACAGATACGCAGTATTTT. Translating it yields CASSYSVIAGGPGTDTQYF.